Listed below are T cell receptor beta chains from one sample, sequenced in a study of technical replicates of blood from a handful of donors. Data came from immunoSEQ multiplex PCR; TCRdb stores just in-frame clones and leaves some out. The sample consists of about 13,000 clones, 80% to 90% of them appearing once. The sample was PBMCs. These receptors all stem from a human donor in good health. Both conserved end residues are part of each CDR3.

v_call	j_call	cdr3_aa
TRBV7-9	TRBJ2-1	CASSFGPLRPNEQFF
TRBV10-3	TRBJ1-4	CAISEGAAEKLFF
TRBV5-1	TRBJ1-4	CASSANLQGLAYEKLFF
TRBV6-5	TRBJ1-5	CASSPGQASNQPQHF
TRBV6-5	TRBJ1-2	CASSYLNRDGYTF
TRBV30	TRBJ2-7	CACTGTQRTYEQYF
TRBV7-8	TRBJ2-7	CASSLATGSDEQYF
TRBV12-5	TRBJ2-1	CASGLPRGREQFF
TRBV2	TRBJ2-2	CASNRRENTGELFF
TRBV2	TRBJ2-5	CASSEMAFGGETQYF
TRBV5-1	TRBJ2-5	CASSPDGQGRETQYF
TRBV29-1	TRBJ1-1	CSGTANTEAFF
TRBV10-3	TRBJ2-1	CAISPGSYNEQFF
TRBV5-6	TRBJ2-5	CASSFPGTGGETQYF
TRBV19	TRBJ1-1	CASGVRGTVEAFF
TRBV11-2	TRBJ1-1	CASSLEDRVYTEAFF
TRBV28	TRBJ2-7	CASSLGLAGPYEQYF
TRBV5-8	TRBJ2-4	CASSRSAKNIQYF
TRBV7-6	TRBJ2-2	CASTPLVGTGELFF
TRBV4-1	TRBJ1-5	CASSQNTKRHYSNQPQHF
TRBV5-1	TRBJ2-1	CASSPSLGDRGAYNEQFF
TRBV6-5	TRBJ2-1	CASRKTSPGRNEQFF
TRBV28	TRBJ1-5	CASSSYRGQPQHF